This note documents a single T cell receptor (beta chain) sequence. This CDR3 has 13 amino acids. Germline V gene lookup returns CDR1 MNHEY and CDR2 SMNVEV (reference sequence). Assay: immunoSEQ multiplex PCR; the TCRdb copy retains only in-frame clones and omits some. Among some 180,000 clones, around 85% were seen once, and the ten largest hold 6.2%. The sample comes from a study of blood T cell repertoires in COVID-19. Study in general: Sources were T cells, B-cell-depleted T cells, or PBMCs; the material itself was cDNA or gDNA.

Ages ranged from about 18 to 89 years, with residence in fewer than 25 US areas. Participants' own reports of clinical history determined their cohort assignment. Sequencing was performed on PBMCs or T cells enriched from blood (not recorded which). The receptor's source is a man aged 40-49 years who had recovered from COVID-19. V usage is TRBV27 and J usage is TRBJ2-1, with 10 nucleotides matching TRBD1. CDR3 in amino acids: CTAGTGVGNEQFF. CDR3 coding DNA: TGTACCGCCGGGACAGGGGTTGGAAATGAGCAGTTCTTC.